These 20 T cell receptor beta chains share one sample of origin, sequenced in a study of blood T cells in healthy people across ages (dated by TCRdb to about 2015). Receptors were amplified or captured by 5' RACE. The data were produced on an Illumina HiSeq 2500. A second about 7 to 12 cycle PCR used a sample-barcoded 5' primer and a J-beta primer mix. Using fastp at Q25 and MiXCR, TCRdb reprocessed the public reads and kept productive beta chains. Each CDR3 protein appears once, grouped with its most common genes and DNA. This sample lists about 1.6 million distinct CDR3 sequences; around 35% were detected once. The biggest ten clones account for about 11% of the sample. The sequencing sample was made of blood. These receptors were taken from a woman in her 30s in good health.

The sample holds a few counts of this clonotype. J is TRBJ2-2 and V is TRBV7-2, with 13 bases matching TRBD2. This CDR3 is built from 16 residues. Germline CDR1 reads SGHTA; CDR2 reads FQGNSA. J lost 4 bases, V lost 7 bases, and 6 bases had no gene match. This chain's CDR3 is CASTWGLAGSTGELFF. Written as DNA, the CDR3 is TGTGCCAGCACCTGGGGACTAGCGGGATCCACCGGGGAGCTGTTTTTT.

This clonotype was observed a handful of times. This rearrangement joins TRBV7-9 to TRBJ1-5; D uncertain. This CDR3 has 11 residues. With 3 bases removed from V and 7 bases from J, the gap between germline ends came to 4 bases. Germline V gives CDR1 SEHNR, CDR2 FQNEAQ (reference sequence). The DNA for the CDR3 is TGTGCCAGCAGCTTTTTACAGCCCCAGCATTTT. This encodes CASSFLQPQHF.

This clonotype has ten or more counts. The rearrangement joins TRBV29-1 to TRBJ1-1, with 11 bases identical to TRBD1. V lost 6 bases to trimming and J lost 3 bases; unmatched junction nucleotides: 0. The germline V gene has CDR1 SQVTM and CDR2 ANQGSEA. This CDR3 has 12 residues. For the CDR3, the DNA is TGCAGCGTGGGACAGGGGGACACTGAAGCTTTCTTT. Translation: CSVGQGDTEAFF.

This clonotype was picked up many times. An end of the junction differs from the germline gene, which may be a read error. The chain carries TRBV20-1 and TRBJ2-1; 9 bases fit TRBD2. This CDR3 contains 14 residues. Germline lookup yields CDR1 DFQATT and CDR2 SNEGSKA (reference sequence). CDR3 region: CSATGGTSYDEQFF. The CDR3 DNA reads as TGCAGTGCCACCGGCGGGACTAGCTACGATGAGCAGTTCTTC.

In its sample, this clonotype was seen many times. V is TRBV5-6 and J is TRBJ2-1; D gene uncertain. Trimming pared 4 bases from V and 9 bases from J, leaving 11 bases between. The CDR3 runs to 12 residues. The V gene's germline CDR1 is SGHDT and CDR2 YYEEEE. The CDR3 sequence: CASSLEFGEQFF. CDR3 coding DNA: TGTGCCAGCAGCCTCGAATTCGGTGAGCAGTTCTTC. The entire variable domain, with the rest obtained from reference TRBV5-6 and TRBJ2-1, is as follows: DAGVTQSPTHLIKTRGQQVTLRCSPKSGHDTVSWYQQALGQGPQFIFQYYEEEERQRGNFPDRFSGHQFPNYSSELNVNALLLGDSALYLCASSLEFGEQFFGPGTRLTVL.

The chain is built from TRBV5-6 and TRBJ2-3, with TRBD2 identical over 10 bases. The ends lost 0 bases at V and 3 bases at J; junction bases unmatched: 4. The CDR3 consists of 16 residues. The germline gives CDR1 SGHDT, CDR2 YYEEEE. The CDR3 sequence: CASSLAGTSVTDTQYF. The CDR3 nucleotides read TGTGCCAGCAGCTTGGCCGGGACTAGCGTGACAGATACGCAGTATTTT.

This clonotype has more than one count but fewer than ten. The chain is built from TRBV7-9 and TRBJ1-1; perhaps TRBD1 as D (5 bases). Per the germline V gene, CDR1 is SEHNR and CDR2 is FQNEAQ (reference sequence). V gave up 5 bases and J gave up 0 bases, with 13 bases separating them. The CDR3 loop spans 15 amino acids. CDR3: CASSLSDSMNTEAFF. CDR3 nucleotides: TGTGCCAGCAGCCTAAGCGACAGCATGAACACTGAAGCTTTCTTT.

The CDR3 DNA reads TGCAGTGTTGATGGGCAGCAACTAGCGGGGGGCCCGGGTGGGACAGATACGCAGTATTTT. This sequence encodes CSVDGQQLAGGPGGTDTQYF. The chain couples TRBV20-1 to TRBJ2-3, with 12 bases fitting TRBD2. Trimming removed 7 bases from V and 3 bases from J; junction bases left unmatched: 23. This CDR3 has 20 residues. Germline-derived CDR1 and CDR2 are DFQATT and SNEGSKA (reference sequence).

This clonotype was seen more than once but under ten times. For the CDR3, the DNA is TGTGCCATCAGACTAGCGGGAGAGGGAGAGACCCAGTACTTC. This gives the protein CAIRLAGEGETQYF. The chain recombines TRBV10-3 with TRBJ2-5; 11 bases align to TRBD2. Trimming removed 6 bases from V and 4 bases from J; junction bases left unmatched: 4. The germline V gene has CDR1 ENHRY and CDR2 SYGVKD. This CDR3 spans 14 amino acids.

This chain connects TRBV27 to TRBJ1-6, with D possibly TRBD1 on 5 matching bases. This CDR3 contains 15 residues. V was pared by 7 bases and J by 4 bases, with 14 bases between. Per germline, CDR1 MNHEY and CDR2 SMNVEV (reference sequence). The CDR3 sequence: CASTAAGRYNSPLHF. The CDR3 DNA reads as TGTGCCAGCACCGCGGCAGGGAGATATAATTCACCCCTCCACTTT.

The chain uses TRBV5-1 and TRBJ1-4, with TRBD1 matching 7 bases. The CDR3 sequence is 15 residues long. J was trimmed by 3 bases and V by 5 bases; bases with no gene match: 7. CDR1 and CDR2 from the germline V gene are SGHRS and YFSETQ. The CDR3 DNA reads as TGCGCCAGCAGTTCGACAGGGACACCTAATGAAAAACTGTTTTTT. Amino acid sequence: CASSSTGTPNEKLFF.

V is TRBV5-1 and J is TRBJ1-6, with 7 bases aligning to TRBD1. CDR3 size: 18 residues. Per germline, CDR1 SGHRS and CDR2 YFSETQ. V shed 0 bases and J 4 bases; nucleotides not matched to a gene: 10. CDR3 sequence reads: CASSLVGTAKSYNSPLHF. The CDR3 nucleotides read TGCGCCAGCAGCTTGGTCGGGACAGCAAAAAGTTATAATTCACCCCTCCACTTT. The full variable domain, completed using reference TRBV5-1 and TRBJ1-6, is KAGVTQTPRYLIKTRGQQVTLSCSPISGHRSVSWYQQTPGQGLQFLFEYFSETQRNKGNFPGRFSGRQFSNSRSEMNVSTLELGDSALYLCASSLVGTAKSYNSPLHFGNGTRLTVT.

This clonotype was counted between two and nine times. The V and J genes are TRBV7-3 and TRBJ2-7; D call uncertain. V was clipped by 5 bases and J by 1 base, with 12 bases between them. This CDR3 is built from 14 residues. In germline, CDR1 is SGHTA, CDR2 FQGTGA. CDR3 coding DNA: TGTGCCAGCAGCCCCGACGGATTTTCCTACGAGCAGTACTTC. Its translation is CASSPDGFSYEQYF.

J is TRBJ1-1 and V is TRBV7-9; 10 positions match TRBD1. Trimming cost V 5 bases and J 6 bases; bases outside gene matches: 6. CDR1 and CDR2 from the germline V gene are SEHNR and FQNEAQ (reference sequence). The CDR3 covers 14 residues. The CDR3 nucleotides are TGTGCCAGCAGCGAGGACAGGGGGTTCGCTGAAGCTTTCTTT. Translated, it gives CASSEDRGFAEAFF.

The genes are TRBV9 and TRBJ2-5, with D unclear. The assigned J gene may be wrong: the sequence end matches TRBJ2-7 better. The length of the CDR3 is 13 residues. The germline V gene encodes CDR1 SGDLS and CDR2 YYNGEE. The CDR3 loop is CASSVGEDYEQYF. The CDR3 DNA sequence: TGTGCCAGCAGCGTAGGGGAAGACTACGAGCAGTACTTC.

CDR3 in DNA: TGTGCCACCTCCTTGGGGGGAGGAACCGGGGAGCTGTTTTTT. It yields the protein CATSLGGGTGELFF. The chain joins TRBV9 to TRBJ2-2, with TRBD2 as a possible D gene (6 bases). V lost 9 bases, J lost 5 bases, and 17 bases lay in between. The CDR3 spans 14 residues. CDR1 SGDLS and CDR2 YYNGEE come from the germline V gene.

This chain joins TRBV6-1 and TRBJ2-3; TRBD2 agrees at 8 bases. The V and J ends lost 7 bases and 2 bases, in that order; junction bases with no gene match: 8. Per the germline V gene, CDR1 is MNHNS and CDR2 is SASEGT. This CDR3 spans 15 amino acids. CDR3 sequence: CASNRVAGSTDTQYF. The CDR3 DNA reads TGTGCCAGCAACAGGGTAGCGGGATCCACAGATACGCAGTATTTT.

This clonotype occurred a few times. The chain couples TRBV4-2 to TRBJ2-3; 16 bases line up with TRBD2. CDR1 LGHNA and CDR2 YNFKEQ come from the germline V gene. This CDR3 is built from 21 residues. J gave up 4 bases and V 0 bases, and 13 bases lay outside the gene matches. CDR3 nucleotide sequence: TGTGCCAGCAGCCAAGAACGGAGGGGGACTAGCGGGGGGGCGAGCGCAGATACGCAGTATTTT. Translating gives CASSQERRGTSGGASADTQYF.

V gene TRBV27 combines with J gene TRBJ2-1; 8 nucleotides agree with TRBD1. Per the germline V gene, CDR1 is MNHEY and CDR2 is SMNVEV (reference sequence). CDR3 length: 17 amino acids. Unmatched junction bases numbered 15, after V lost 5 bases and J lost 6 bases. The CDR3 loop is CASSTGTGKKASNEQFF. The CDR3 DNA reads as TGTGCCAGCAGTACCGGGACAGGTAAAAAGGCCAGCAATGAGCAGTTCTTC.

This clonotype showed up many times. The CDR3 DNA is TGCGCCAGCAGCCATGGACAGGGGGCCTACGAGCAGTACTTC. The encoded protein is CASSHGQGAYEQYF. The genes are TRBV5-1 and TRBJ2-7; TRBD1 aligns across 10 bases. Germline V gene lookup returns CDR1 SGHRS and CDR2 YFSETQ. Losses at the gene ends were 4 bases for V and 2 bases for J; bases not matched to a gene: 3. The CDR3 is 14 amino acids. Drawing the rest from reference TRBV5-1 and TRBJ2-7, the complete variable domain is KAGVTQTPRYLIKTRGQQVTLSCSPISGHRSVSWYQQTPGQGLQFLFEYFSETQRNKGNFPGRFSGRQFSNSRSEMNVSTLELGDSALYLCASSHGQGAYEQYFGPGTRLTVT.